Presented here are 5 T cell receptor beta chains from one specimen sequenced in a study of technical replicates of blood from a few donors. The repertoire was sequenced with immunoSEQ multiplex PCR; TCRdb's copy has only in-frame clones and lacks some. The data contain about 56,000 clones, nearly 95% of them singletons. Source material: PBMCs. Every receptor here comes from a human donor in good health. Some clones in this sample may be carry-over from other donors' samples.

This chain joins TRBV29-1 and TRBJ2-7; 14 bases line up with TRBD2. The CDR3 extends over 14 amino acids. The V and J ends lost 5 bases and 4 bases, in that order; junction bases with no gene match: 4. The germline gives CDR1 SQVTM, CDR2 ANQGSEA. In nucleotides, the CDR3 is TGCAGCGTTCGCGGGACTAGCGGGAGTTACGAGCAGTACTTC. Residues: CSVRGTSGSYEQYF.

The chain uses TRBV6-5 and TRBJ1-6; D gene unclear. The CDR3 is 14 residues long. V gave up 5 bases and J gave up 10 bases, with 15 bases separating them. Germline CDR1 MNHEY, CDR2 SVGAGI. The CDR3 reads CASSSAGGVSPLHF. The CDR3 DNA is TGTGCCAGCAGTAGCGCGGGTGGGGTATCACCCCTCCACTTT.

V and J are TRBV27 and TRBJ1-2; 8 bases map to TRBD1. The ends lost 1 base at V and 7 bases at J; junction bases unmatched: 5. Germline V gene lookup returns CDR1 MNHEY and CDR2 SMNVEV (reference sequence). The CDR3 consists of 14 residues. The CDR3, as DNA: TGTGCCAGCAGTTTATGGCAGGGGGCGAGTGGCTACACCTTC. Translated, it gives CASSLWQGASGYTF.

The rearrangement links TRBV9 to TRBJ2-5; 8 bases are shared with TRBD1. Germline lookup yields CDR1 SGDLS and CDR2 YYNGEE. With V trimmed by 4 bases and J by 7 bases, 6 bases remained unmatched. The CDR3 length is 13 residues. CDR3 DNA sequence: TGTGCCAGCAGCCCGACAGGGGTGGGGACCCAGTACTTC. It encodes CASSPTGVGTQYF.

This clone appeared a few times. The V call is TRBV7-9, the J call TRBJ2-1; no clear D gene. The CDR3 spans 14 residues. Germline CDR1 reads SEHNR; CDR2 reads FQNEAQ (reference sequence). V shed 3 bases and J shed 3 bases, with 9 bases lying between them. The CDR3 nucleotides are TGTGCCAGCAGCTTGCGCTCCGTCTACAATGAGCAGTTCTTC. It translates to CASSLRSVYNEQFF.